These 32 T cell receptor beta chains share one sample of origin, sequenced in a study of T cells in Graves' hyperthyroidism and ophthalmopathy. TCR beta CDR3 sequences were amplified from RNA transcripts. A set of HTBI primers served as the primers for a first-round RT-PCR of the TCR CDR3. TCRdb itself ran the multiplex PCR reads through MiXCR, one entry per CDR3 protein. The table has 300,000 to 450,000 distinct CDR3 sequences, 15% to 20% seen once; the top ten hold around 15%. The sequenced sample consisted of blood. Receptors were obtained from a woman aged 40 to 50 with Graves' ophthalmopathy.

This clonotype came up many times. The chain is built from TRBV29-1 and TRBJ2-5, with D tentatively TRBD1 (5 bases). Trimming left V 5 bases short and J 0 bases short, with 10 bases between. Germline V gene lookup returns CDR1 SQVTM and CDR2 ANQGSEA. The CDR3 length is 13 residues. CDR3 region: CSVTRQNQETQYF. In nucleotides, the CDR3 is TGCAGCGTTACTCGACAGAACCAAGAGACCCAGTACTTC.

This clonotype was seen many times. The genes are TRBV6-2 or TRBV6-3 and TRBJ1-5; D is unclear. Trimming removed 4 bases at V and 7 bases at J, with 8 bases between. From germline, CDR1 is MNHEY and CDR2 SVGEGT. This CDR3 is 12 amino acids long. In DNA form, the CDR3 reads TGTGCCAGCAGTTCTCATGGGCAGCCCCAGCATTTT. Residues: CASSSHGQPQHF.

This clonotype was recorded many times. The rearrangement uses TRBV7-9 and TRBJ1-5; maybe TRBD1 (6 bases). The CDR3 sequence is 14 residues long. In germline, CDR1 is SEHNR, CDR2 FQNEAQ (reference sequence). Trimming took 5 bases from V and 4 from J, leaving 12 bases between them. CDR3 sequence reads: CASSLGTKNQPQHF. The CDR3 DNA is TGTGCCAGCAGCCTCGGGACAAAGAATCAGCCCCAGCATTTT.

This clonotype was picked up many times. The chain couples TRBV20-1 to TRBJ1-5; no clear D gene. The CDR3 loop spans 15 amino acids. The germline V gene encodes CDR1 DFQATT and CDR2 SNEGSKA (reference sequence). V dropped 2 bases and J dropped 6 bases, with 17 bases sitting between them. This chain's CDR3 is CSARPRRELGQPQHF. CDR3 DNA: TGCAGTGCTAGACCTCGGAGGGAGTTGGGTCAGCCCCAGCATTTT.

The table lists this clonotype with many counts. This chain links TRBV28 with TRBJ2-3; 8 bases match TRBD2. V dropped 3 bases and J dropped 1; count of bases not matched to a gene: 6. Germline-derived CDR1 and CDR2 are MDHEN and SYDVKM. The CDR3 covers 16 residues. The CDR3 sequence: CASSFRTSRRTDTQYF. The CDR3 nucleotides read TGTGCCAGCAGTTTTAGGACTAGCAGACGCACAGATACGCAGTATTTT.

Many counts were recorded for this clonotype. The DNA of the CDR3 is TGCGCCAGCAGCCAAGGTTGGGGCACTGAAGCTTTCTTT. It translates to CASSQGWGTEAFF. The rearrangement joins TRBV4-1 to TRBJ1-1; D gene uncertain. In germline, CDR1 is MGHRA, CDR2 YSYEKL. This CDR3 is built from 13 residues. Trimming removed 1 base from V and 4 bases from J, with 7 bases in between.

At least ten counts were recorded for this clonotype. The CDR3 spells CASSLDPGSYGYTF. Written as DNA, the CDR3 is TGTGCCAGCAGCTTAGACCCAGGTTCCTATGGCTACACCTTC. The gene calls are TRBV11-2 and TRBJ1-2; D unresolved. Trimming took off 0 bases at V and 4 bases at J, with 9 bases between the two ends. This CDR3 spans 14 amino acids. The germline CDR1 and CDR2 sequences are SGHAT and FQNNGV.

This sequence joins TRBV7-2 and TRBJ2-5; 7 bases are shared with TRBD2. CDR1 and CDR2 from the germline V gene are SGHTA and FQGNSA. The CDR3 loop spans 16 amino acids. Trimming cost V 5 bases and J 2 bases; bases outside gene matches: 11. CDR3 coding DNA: TGTGCCAGCAGCCTTGGTACGTACGGGGGGCAAGAGACCCAGTACTTC. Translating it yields CASSLGTYGGQETQYF.

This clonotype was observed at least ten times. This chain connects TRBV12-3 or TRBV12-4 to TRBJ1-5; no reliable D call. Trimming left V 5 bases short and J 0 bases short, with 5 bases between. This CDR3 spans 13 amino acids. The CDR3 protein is CASSKNSNQPQHF. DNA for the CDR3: TGTGCCAGCAGTAAGAATAGCAATCAGCCCCAGCATTTT.

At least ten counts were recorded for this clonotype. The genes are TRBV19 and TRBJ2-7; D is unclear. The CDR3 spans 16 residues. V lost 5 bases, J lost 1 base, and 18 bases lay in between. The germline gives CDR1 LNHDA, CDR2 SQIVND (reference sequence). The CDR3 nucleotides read TGTGCCAGTAGTGCCGACCTTATGACTCCTTCCTACGAGCAGTACTTC. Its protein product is CASSADLMTPSYEQYF.

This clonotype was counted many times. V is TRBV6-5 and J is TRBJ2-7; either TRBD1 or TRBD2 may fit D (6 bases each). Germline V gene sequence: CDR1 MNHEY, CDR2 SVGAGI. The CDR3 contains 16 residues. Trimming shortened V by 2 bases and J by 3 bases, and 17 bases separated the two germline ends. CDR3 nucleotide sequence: TGTGCCAGCAGTTACGGGGGGACACAGAAGGGCTACGAGCAGTACTTC. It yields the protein CASSYGGTQKGYEQYF.

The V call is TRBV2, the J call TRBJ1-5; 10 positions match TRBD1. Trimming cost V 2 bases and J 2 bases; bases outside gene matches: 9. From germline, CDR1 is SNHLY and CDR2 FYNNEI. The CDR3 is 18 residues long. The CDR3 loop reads CASSERRRDRGGNQPQHF. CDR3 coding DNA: TGTGCCAGCAGTGAAAGGAGGAGGGACAGGGGAGGCAATCAGCCCCAGCATTTT.

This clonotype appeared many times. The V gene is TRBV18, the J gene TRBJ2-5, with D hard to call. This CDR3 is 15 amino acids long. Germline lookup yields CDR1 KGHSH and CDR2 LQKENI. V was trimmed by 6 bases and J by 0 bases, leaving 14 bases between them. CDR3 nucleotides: TGTGCCAGCTCCCCCTCCCCATCCTACCAAGAGACCCAGTACTTC. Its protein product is CASSPSPSYQETQYF.

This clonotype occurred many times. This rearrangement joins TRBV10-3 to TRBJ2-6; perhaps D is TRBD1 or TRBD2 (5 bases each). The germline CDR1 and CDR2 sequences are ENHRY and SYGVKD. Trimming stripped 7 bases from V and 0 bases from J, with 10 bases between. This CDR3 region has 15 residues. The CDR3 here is CAINPGTSGANVLTF. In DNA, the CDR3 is TGTGCCATCAACCCAGGGACCTCTGGGGCCAACGTCCTGACTTTC.

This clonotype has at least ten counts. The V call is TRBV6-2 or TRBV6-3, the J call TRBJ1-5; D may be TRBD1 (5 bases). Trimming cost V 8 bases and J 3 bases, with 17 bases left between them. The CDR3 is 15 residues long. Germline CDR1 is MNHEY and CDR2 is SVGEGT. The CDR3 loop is CASHTGRGNNQPQHF. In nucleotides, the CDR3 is TGTGCCAGCCATACTGGAAGGGGAAACAATCAGCCCCAGCATTTT.

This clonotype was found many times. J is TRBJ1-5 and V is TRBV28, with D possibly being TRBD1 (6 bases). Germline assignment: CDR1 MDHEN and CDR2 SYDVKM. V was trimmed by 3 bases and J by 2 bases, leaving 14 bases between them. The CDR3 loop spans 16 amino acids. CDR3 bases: TGTGCCAGCAGTTTGGTTCGGGGGCCGCGCAATCAGCCCCAGCATTTT. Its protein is CASSLVRGPRNQPQHF.

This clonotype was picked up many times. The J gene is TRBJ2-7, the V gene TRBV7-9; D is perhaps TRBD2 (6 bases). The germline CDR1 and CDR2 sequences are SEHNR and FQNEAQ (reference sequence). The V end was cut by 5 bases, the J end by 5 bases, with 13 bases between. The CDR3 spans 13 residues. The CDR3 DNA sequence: TGTGCCAGCAGCGCGGGACGGTCGAACGAGCAGTACTTC. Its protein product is CASSAGRSNEQYF.

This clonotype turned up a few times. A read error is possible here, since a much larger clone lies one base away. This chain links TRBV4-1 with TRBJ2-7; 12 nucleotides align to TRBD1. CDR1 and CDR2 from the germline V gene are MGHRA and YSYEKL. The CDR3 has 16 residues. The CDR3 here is CASSQPPGQGAYEHYF. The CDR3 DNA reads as TGCGCCAGCAGCCAACCTCCGGGACAGGGGGCATACGAGCATTACTTC.

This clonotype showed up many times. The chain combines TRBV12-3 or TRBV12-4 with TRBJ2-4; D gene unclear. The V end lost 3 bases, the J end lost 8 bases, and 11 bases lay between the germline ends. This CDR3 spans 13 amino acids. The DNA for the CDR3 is TGTGCCAGCAGTTTGGTCCTTCCCCACATTCAGTACTTC. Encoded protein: CASSLVLPHIQYF.

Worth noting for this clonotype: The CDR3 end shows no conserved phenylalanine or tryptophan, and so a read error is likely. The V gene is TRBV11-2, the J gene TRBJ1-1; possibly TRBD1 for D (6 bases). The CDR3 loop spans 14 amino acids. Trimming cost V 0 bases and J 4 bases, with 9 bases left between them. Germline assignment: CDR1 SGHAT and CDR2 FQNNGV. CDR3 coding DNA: TGTGCCAGCAGCTTAGAAGGGGGGATCACTGAAGCTTTCCTT. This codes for CASSLEGGITEAFL.

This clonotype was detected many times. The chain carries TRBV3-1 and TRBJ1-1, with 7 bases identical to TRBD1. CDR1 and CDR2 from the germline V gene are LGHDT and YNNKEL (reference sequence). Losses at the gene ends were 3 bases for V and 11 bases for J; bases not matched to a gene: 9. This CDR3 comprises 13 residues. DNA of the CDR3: TGTGCCAGCAGCCAGATGACAGGGAGTAACGCTTTCTTT. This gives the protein CASSQMTGSNAFF. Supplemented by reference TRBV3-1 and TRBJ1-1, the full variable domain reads DTAVSQTPKYLVTQMGNDKSIKCEQNLGHDTMYWYKQDSKKFLKIMFSYNNKELIINETVPNRFSPKSPDKAHLNLHINSLELGDSAVYFCASSQMTGSNAFFGQGTRLTVV.

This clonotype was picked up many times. The CDR3, as DNA: TGTGCCAGCAGCTTAGTGGGGGGGGGGATTAGCAATCAGCCCCAGCATTTT. Protein: CASSLVGGGISNQPQHF. This chain joins TRBV7-2 and TRBJ1-5; tentative D call: TRBD1 (5 bases). With 1 base removed from V and 0 bases from J, the gap between germline ends came to 13 bases. There are 17 residues in the CDR3. Germline loops: CDR1 SGHTA, CDR2 FQGNSA.

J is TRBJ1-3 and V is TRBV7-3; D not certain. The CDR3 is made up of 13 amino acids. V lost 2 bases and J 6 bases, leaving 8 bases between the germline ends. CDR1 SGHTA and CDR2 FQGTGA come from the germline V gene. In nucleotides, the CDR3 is TGTGCCAGCAGCTTAGACGATATAAACACCATATATTTT. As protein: CASSLDDINTIYF.

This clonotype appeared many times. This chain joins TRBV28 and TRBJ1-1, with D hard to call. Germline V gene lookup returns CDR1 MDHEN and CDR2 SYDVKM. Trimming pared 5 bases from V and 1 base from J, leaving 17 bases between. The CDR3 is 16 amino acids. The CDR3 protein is CASSEGRFRQNTEAFF. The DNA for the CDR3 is TGTGCCAGCAGTGAGGGCAGATTCAGACAGAACACTGAAGCTTTCTTT.

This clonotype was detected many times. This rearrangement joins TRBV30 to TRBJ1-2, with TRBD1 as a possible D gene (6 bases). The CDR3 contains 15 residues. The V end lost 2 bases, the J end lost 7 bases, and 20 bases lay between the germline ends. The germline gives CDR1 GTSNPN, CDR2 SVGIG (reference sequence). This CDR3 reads CAWSSAGGRTTGYTF. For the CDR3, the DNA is TGTGCCTGGAGTTCCGCGGGGGGGCGGACCACTGGCTACACCTTC.

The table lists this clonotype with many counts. The CDR3 reads CASSLQGADGYTF. The CDR3 nucleotides read TGCGCCAGCAGCTTGCAGGGGGCGGATGGCTACACCTTC. V usage is TRBV5-1 and J usage is TRBJ1-2; 8 bases are shared with TRBD1. CDR1 is SGHRS and CDR2 is YFSETQ in the germline V gene. CDR3 size: 13 residues. J was trimmed by 6 bases and V by 1 base; bases with no gene match: 2.

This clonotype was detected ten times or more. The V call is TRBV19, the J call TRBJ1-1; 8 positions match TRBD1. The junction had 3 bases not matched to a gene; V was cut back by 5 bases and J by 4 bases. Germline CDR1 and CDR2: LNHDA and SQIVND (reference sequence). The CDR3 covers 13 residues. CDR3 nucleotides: TGTGCCAGTAGTGCCAGGGGGCTCACTGAAGCTTTCTTT. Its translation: CASSARGLTEAFF.

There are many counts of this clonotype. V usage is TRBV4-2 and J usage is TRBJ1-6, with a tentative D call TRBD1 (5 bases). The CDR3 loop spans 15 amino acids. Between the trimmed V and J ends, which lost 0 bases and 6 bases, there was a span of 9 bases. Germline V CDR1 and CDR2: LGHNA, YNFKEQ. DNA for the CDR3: TGTGCCAGCAGCCAAGATCCACAGGCTAATTCACCCCTCCACTTT. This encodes CASSQDPQANSPLHF.

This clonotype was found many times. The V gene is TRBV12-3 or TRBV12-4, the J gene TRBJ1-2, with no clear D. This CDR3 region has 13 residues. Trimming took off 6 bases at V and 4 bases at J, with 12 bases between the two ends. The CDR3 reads CASSPRDSYGYTF. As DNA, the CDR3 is TGTGCCAGCAGCCCTCGGGATTCCTATGGCTACACCTTC.

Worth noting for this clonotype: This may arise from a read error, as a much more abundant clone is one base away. DNA for the CDR3: TGTGCCAGCAGTTACTCGACGCCCGGGGTAGGTAGCAATCAGCCCCAGCATTTT. Translation: CASSYSTPGVGSNQPQHF. The gene calls are TRBV6-2 or TRBV6-3 and TRBJ1-5; D not certain. Germline V gene sequence: CDR1 MNHEY, CDR2 SVGEGT. V was pared by 0 bases and J by 0 bases, with 15 bases between. The CDR3 runs to 18 residues.

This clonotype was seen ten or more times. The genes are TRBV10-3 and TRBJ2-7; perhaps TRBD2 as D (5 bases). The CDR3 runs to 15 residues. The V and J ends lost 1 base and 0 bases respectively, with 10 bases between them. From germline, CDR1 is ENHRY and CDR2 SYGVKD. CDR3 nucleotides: TGTGCCATCAGTGAGTGGTTAGCGAACTCCTACGAGCAGTACTTC. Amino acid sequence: CAISEWLANSYEQYF.

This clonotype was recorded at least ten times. The CDR3 nucleotides read TGTGCCAGCAGTATATACTCAGGAGGGACCGGGGAGCTGTTTTTT. Its protein product is CASSIYSGGTGELFF. This sequence joins TRBV27 and TRBJ2-2; D is perhaps TRBD2 (6 bases). CDR3 size: 15 residues. Trimming removed 5 bases from V and 5 bases from J, with 15 bases in between. Germline values: CDR1 MNHEY, CDR2 SMNVEV (reference sequence).